This TCR beta chain was obtained from a study of cytomegalovirus exposure and HLA in healthy donors. The CDR3 covers 15 residues. Per the germline V gene, CDR1 is MNHNS and CDR2 is SASEGT. Trimming removed 6 bases from V and 7 bases from J; junction bases left unmatched: 11. The PCR contained 60 Vbeta and 13 Jbeta primers. Generated by immunoSEQ multiplex PCR, the TCRdb table keeps only in-frame clones and is missing some. The table records some 140,000 clones, around three quarters of them present only once. In the case of this clone: Its antigen remains unidentified.

Findings and limits, study-wide: CMV antigen specificity was confirmed in vitro for a few CMV-associated chains.

The TCR sequence derives from a man aged 35 to 55 in good health and CMV-seronegative. The rearrangement joins TRBV6-1 to TRBJ2-1; 8 bases are shared with TRBD2. Material for sequencing was PBMCs. In DNA, the CDR3 is TGTGCCAGCAGGGCTGGGGGTAGCGGGAAAAATGAGCAGTTCTTC. It yields the protein CASRAGGSGKNEQFF.